These T cell receptor beta chains were read from a single sample in a study of cytotoxic CD8 clonotypes in ibrutinib-treated CLL. Produced via immunoSEQ multiplex PCR; TCRdb's table is partial and in-frame only. The sample consists of fewer than 400,000 clones, 67% of them appearing once. Sequenced here: PBMCs, sampled after 36 months of ibrutinib treatment. These receptors originate from a human donor with chronic lymphocytic leukemia. Both conserved end residues are part of each CDR3. A D gene is named only where the DNA matches it firmly. A clone size is listed for some rows: how often the clone was seen (once, few, many), or a class if it is expanded.

clone_size,d_call,j_call,v_call,cdr3_aa,cdr3_nt
.,.,TRBJ1-4,TRBV6-5,CASSYSGGANEKLFF,TGTGCCAGCAGTTACTCGGGGGGAGCTAATGAAAAACTGTTTTTT
few,.,TRBJ1-1,TRBV7-9,CASRGDRLGNTEAFF,TGTGCCAGCAGGGGAGACAGGCTCGGGAACACTGAAGCTTTCTTT
once,.,TRBJ2-2,TRBV5-1,CASSKNTGELFF,TGCGCCAGCAGTAAAAACACCGGGGAGCTGTTTTTT
.,.,TRBJ2-3,TRBV15,CATSRGKSRLTDTQYF,TGTGCCACCAGCAGAGGTAAAAGTAGGCTCACAGATACGCAGTATTTT
.,.,TRBJ1-2,TRBV7-9,CASSLGGQIGGYTF,TGTGCCAGCAGCTTAGGCGGACAAATCGGTGGCTACACCTTC
few,.,TRBJ2-2,TRBV7-7,CASSLGGNTGELFF,TGTGCCAGCAGCTTAGGCGGGAACACCGGGGAGCTGTTTTTT
.,TRBD1,TRBJ1-5,TRBV19,CASSIVNKGQAQPQHF,TGTGCCAGTAGTATAGTCAACAAGGGACAGGCTCAGCCCCAGCATTTT
.,.,TRBJ1-6,TRBV2,CASSRSEVTLHF,TGTGCCAGCAGCCGATCGGAGGTGACCCTCCACTTT
.,.,TRBJ2-3,TRBV7-2,CASSLQGIGDTQYF,TGTGCCAGCAGCTTACAGGGGATTGGGGATACGCAGTATTTT
.,.,TRBJ2-4,TRBV5-6,CASSPTRGTKNIQYF,TGTGCCAGCAGCCCCACTCGGGGAACCAAAAACATTCAGTACTTC
.,.,TRBJ2-7,TRBV7-6,CASSPSTQNRQQYF,TGTGCCAGCAGCCCCTCAACCCAAAACAGACAGCAGTACTTC
.,.,TRBJ1-5,TRBV4-1,CASSQEWSTVSGPQHF,TGCGCCAGCAGCCAAGAGTGGTCTACCGTGTCGGGGCCCCAGCATTTT
.,TRBD1,TRBJ1-1,TRBV18,CASSPGQGTEAFF,TGTGCCAGCTCACCTGGACAGGGGACTGAAGCTTTCTTT
.,TRBD1,TRBJ2-7,TRBV4-3,CASSQESPDRGPYEQYF,TGCGCCAGCAGCCAAGAGTCCCCGGACAGGGGGCCCTACGAGCAGTACTTC
few,.,TRBJ2-2,TRBV7-9,CASFKLSGGELFF,TGTGCCAGCTTCAAGCTGTCGGGCGGGGAGCTGTTTTTT
.,TRBD2,TRBJ2-7,TRBV5-1,CASSLELAGYEQYF,TGCGCCAGCAGCTTGGAACTAGCGGGGTACGAGCAGTACTTC
.,TRBD2,TRBJ2-5,TRBV15,CATSRDDGGRGQYF,TGTGCCACCAGCAGAGATGACGGCGGGAGGGGTCAGTACTTC
.,TRBD1,TRBJ1-1,TRBV2,CASSISRKDRERAFF,TGTGCCAGCAGTATTTCCCGAAAGGACAGGGAGAGAGCTTTCTTT
.,TRBD1,TRBJ1-2,TRBV5-1,CASLPGGQGLYGYTF,TGCGCCAGCCTCCCTGGGGGACAGGGGCTCTATGGCTACACCTTC
.,.,TRBJ1-5,TRBV4-1,CASSTPGHGENQPQHF,TGCGCCAGCAGCACACCGGGACACGGAGAAAATCAGCCCCAGCATTTT
few,.,TRBJ2-2,TRBV6-1,CASTRTGELFF,TGTGCCAGCACCCGGACCGGGGAGCTGTTTTTT
few,.,TRBJ2-3,TRBV7-2,CASSLEGLSTDTQYF,TGTGCCAGCAGCTTAGAAGGACTGAGCACAGATACGCAGTATTTT
few,TRBD1,TRBJ1-2,TRBV25-1,CASSSTGTALGYTF,TGTGCCAGCAGTTCTACCGGGACAGCCCTCGGCTACACCTTC
.,.,TRBJ1-5,TRBV25-1,CASNPGTVPGNQPQHF,TGTGCCAGCAATCCAGGGACCGTCCCGGGCAATCAGCCCCAGCATTTT
.,.,TRBJ2-7,TRBV14,CASSQEGSSRRDYEQYF,TGTGCCAGCAGCCAAGAAGGCTCCAGTCGAAGGGACTACGAGCAGTACTTC
few,TRBD2,TRBJ2-5,TRBV28,CASLGPLAGGPPQETQYF,TGTGCCAGCCTAGGGCCACTAGCGGGAGGTCCCCCCCAAGAGACCCAGTACTTC
.,.,TRBJ1-2,TRBV5-8,CASSLAWLNTF,TGTGCCAGCAGCTTGGCGTGGTTAAACACCTTC
.,.,TRBJ2-7,TRBV9,CASSVASDWVFPDEQYF,TGTGCCAGCAGCGTAGCTAGTGACTGGGTTTTCCCTGACGAGCAGTACTTC
.,.,TRBJ1-2,TRBV29-1,CSVEVYSGSSYGYTF,TGCAGCGTTGAAGTCTACTCGGGTAGTAGCTATGGCTACACCTTC
few,.,TRBJ1-2,TRBV9,CASSVASSAYGYTF,TGTGCCAGCAGCGTAGCGTCTAGCGCTTATGGCTACACCTTC
.,.,TRBJ1-2,TRBV4-1,CASSQEVGRYYGYTF,TGCGCCAGCAGCCAAGAAGTAGGGAGATACTATGGCTACACCTTC
.,TRBD1,TRBJ2-2,TRBV12-5,CASGYRDRDTGELFF,TGTGCTAGTGGTTACCGGGACAGGGACACCGGGGAGCTGTTTTTT
.,.,TRBJ1-4,TRBV9,CASSVGVGGEKLFF,TGTGCCAGCAGCGTCGGTGTAGGAGGCGAAAAACTGTTTTTT
.,.,TRBJ2-1,TRBV6-5,CASSRGPSDEQFF,TGTGCCAGCAGTCGAGGACCCAGCGACGAGCAGTTCTTC
.,.,TRBJ2-7,TRBV19,CASSRTQEAYEQYF,TGTGCCAGTAGCCGAACACAGGAGGCCTACGAGCAGTACTTC
.,.,TRBJ2-5,TRBV18,CASSPAETQYF,TGTGCCAGCTCACCTGCAGAGACCCAGTACTTC
.,TRBD2,TRBJ2-1,TRBV28,CASSLIGLVTNRGNEQFF,TGTGCCAGCAGTTTAATCGGACTAGTGACTAATCGGGGTAATGAGCAGTTCTTC
.,.,TRBJ1-3,TRBV9,CASTPGVGNTIYF,TGTGCCAGCACTCCAGGGGTCGGAAACACCATATATTTT
few,.,TRBJ2-7,TRBV11-2,CASSLVAGTYEQYF,TGTGCCAGCAGCTTAGTTGCAGGAACCTACGAGCAGTACTTC
.,TRBD1,TRBJ2-7,TRBV27,CASSLNRGRNEQYF,TGTGCCAGCAGTTTAAACAGGGGGCGGAACGAGCAGTACTTC
.,TRBD2,TRBJ2-3,TRBV5-4,CASSARGLAGRSTDTQYF,TGTGCCAGCAGCGCCAGAGGACTAGCGGGGCGCTCCACAGATACGCAGTATTTT
.,.,TRBJ2-1,TRBV28,CASGINEQFF,TGTGCCAGCGGGATCAATGAGCAGTTCTTC
.,.,TRBJ2-7,TRBV10-3,CAISESKVTGRAYEQYF,TGTGCCATCAGTGAGTCGAAGGTGACAGGGAGGGCCTACGAGCAGTACTTC
few,.,TRBJ1-4,TRBV4-1,CASSQDDAIPRGKLFF,TGCGCCAGCAGCCAAGATGATGCAATCCCCAGGGGAAAACTGTTTTTT
.,.,TRBJ2-1,TRBV5-6,CASSLGTVYNEQFF,TGTGCCAGCAGCTTGGGGACGGTATACAATGAGCAGTTCTTC
.,.,TRBJ1-2,TRBV11-2,CAIPDSNYGYTF,TGTGCCATCCCGGACAGTAACTATGGCTACACCTTC
.,.,TRBJ2-7,TRBV27,CASSPPWGNEQYF,TGTGCCAGCAGCCCCCCCTGGGGGAACGAGCAGTACTTC
.,TRBD2,TRBJ2-1,TRBV9,CASSVEGAGVNEQFF,TGTGCCAGCAGCGTAGAAGGCGCGGGGGTTAATGAGCAGTTCTTC
.,.,TRBJ1-5,TRBV4-1,CASSQVRGGNQPQHF,TGCGCCAGCAGCCAAGTCAGGGGCGGTAATCAGCCCCAGCATTTT
once,TRBD2,TRBJ2-7,TRBV6-1,CASNKPGLATYEQYF,TGTGCCAGCAATAAGCCGGGACTAGCGACCTACGAGCAGTACTTC
.,.,TRBJ2-7,TRBV11-2,CASSLPGTGFGEQYF,TGTGCCAGCAGTCTGCCTGGGACTGGCTTCGGCGAGCAGTACTTC
once,TRBD2,TRBJ2-5,TRBV28,CASRLTSAETQYF,TGTGCCAGCAGACTAACTAGCGCAGAGACCCAGTACTTC